The 30 T cell receptor beta chains listed next were all sequenced from one sample in a study of OX40 agonist ivuxolimab in advanced cancers. Profiling relied on immunoSEQ multiplex PCR, and the TCRdb table lists in-frame clones only, not all of them. Among some 70,000 clones listed, just over 85% were seen once. The input for sequencing was CD4+ or CD8+ T cells sorted from blood, taken in a trial of the OX40 agonist ivuxolimab. The receptors derive from an adult with an advanced solid tumor such as melanoma, head and neck, liver or kidney cancer.

The V call is TRBV18, the J call TRBJ1-2, with TRBD1 identical over 7 bases. Germline CDR1 and CDR2: KGHSH and LQKENI. V lost 3 bases and J lost 5; bases outside the gene matches: 9. This CDR3 spans 15 amino acids. This CDR3 reads CASSPTEGQTYGYTF. DNA of the CDR3: TGTGCCAGCTCACCTACGGAGGGACAGACGTATGGCTACACCTTC.

This clone appeared a few times. CDR3 amino acids: CASSDSWTGVNGYTF. CDR3 DNA: TGTGCCAGCAGTGACTCGTGGACAGGGGTAAATGGCTACACCTTC. J is TRBJ1-2 and V is TRBV6-4, with 9 bases that match TRBD1. The CDR3 extends over 15 amino acids. CDR1 and CDR2 from the germline V gene are MRHNA and SNTAGT. V shed 0 bases and J 6 bases; nucleotides not matched to a gene: 5.

The chain recombines TRBV7-9 with TRBJ1-3; 8 bases fit TRBD1. The CDR3 length is 15 residues. V shed 2 bases, J shed 0 bases, and the junction held 0 bases outside the gene matches. CDR1 SEHNR and CDR2 FQNEAQ come from the germline V gene (reference sequence). CDR3 in amino acids: CASSLTGGSGNTIYF. In DNA form, the CDR3 reads TGTGCCAGCAGCTTAACAGGGGGCTCTGGAAACACCATATATTTT.

Only one count was recorded for this clone. CDR3 residues: CASSPSSIQPQHF. Here the CDR3 DNA reads TGTGCCAGCTCACCAAGCTCGATACAGCCCCAGCATTTT. This rearrangement joins TRBV18 to TRBJ1-5; D unresolved. Germline CDR1 KGHSH, CDR2 LQKENI. The CDR3 covers 13 residues. Trimming pared 2 bases from V and 7 bases from J, leaving 9 bases between.

This clone was picked up one time. V and J are TRBV5-4 and TRBJ1-6; tentatively, D is TRBD1 (6 bases). Germline V gene data show CDR1 as SGHNT and CDR2 as YYREEE (reference sequence). The ends were cut back, 4 bases at V and 8 bases at J, with 19 bases in the middle. The CDR3 covers 16 residues. This CDR3 reads CASSPEGGGAYSPLHF. CDR3 coding DNA: TGTGCCAGCAGCCCGGAAGGGGGGGGTGCGTATTCACCCCTCCACTTT.

This chain links TRBV7-9 with TRBJ1-2; D is ambiguous. Trimming pared 2 bases from V and 4 bases from J, leaving 5 bases between. The germline gives CDR1 SEHNR, CDR2 FQNEAQ (reference sequence). This CDR3 is built from 12 residues. The CDR3, as DNA: TGTGCCAGCAGCTTATCAGTCTATGGCTACACCTTC. Amino acid sequence: CASSLSVYGYTF.

This clone was observed once. The rearrangement uses TRBV19 and TRBJ2-3, with 10 bases identical to TRBD2. Germline-derived CDR1 and CDR2 are LNHDA and SQIVND (reference sequence). V gave up 5 bases and J gave up 2 bases; unmatched junction bases: 7. The CDR3 has 16 amino acids. CDR3 in amino acids: CASSLQRGGYTDTQYF. Here the CDR3 DNA reads TGTGCCAGTAGTCTGCAGCGGGGGGGCTACACAGATACGCAGTATTTT.

This clone was picked up one time. V gene TRBV10-3 combines with J gene TRBJ2-2; TRBD1 aligns across 11 bases. CDR1 is ENHRY, CDR2 SYGVKD, per germline. The CDR3 spans 15 residues. V lost 6 bases and J lost 4; bases outside the gene matches: 4. The CDR3 DNA reads TGTGCCATCAGAGCCGGGACAGGGGGCACCGGGGAGCTGTTTTTT. This translates into CAIRAGTGGTGELFF.

The V call is TRBV14, the J call TRBJ2-7; TRBD1 agrees at 10 bases. Germline CDR1 SGHDN, CDR2 FVKESK. Trimming cost V 5 bases and J 5 bases; bases outside gene matches: 3. The CDR3 is made up of 13 amino acids. The DNA for the CDR3 is TGTGCCAGCAGCGTCGACAGGGGGCACGAGCAGTACTTC. Its translation is CASSVDRGHEQYF.

The chain joins TRBV4-1 to TRBJ1-2, with D unclear. Germline lookup yields CDR1 MGHRA and CDR2 YSYEKL. This CDR3 region has 18 residues. V lost 0 bases and J lost 3, with 20 bases in between. The CDR3 loop reads CASSQEDPAGQVHYGYTF. CDR3 in DNA: TGCGCCAGCAGCCAAGAAGACCCCGCCGGGCAGGTCCACTATGGCTACACCTTC.

V usage is TRBV19 and J usage is TRBJ2-7; D tentatively reads TRBD1 or TRBD2 (6 bases each). Per germline, CDR1 LNHDA and CDR2 SQIVND (reference sequence). CDR3 size: 16 residues. V was cut by 7 bases and J by 5 bases, with 24 bases left in between. Here the CDR3 DNA reads TGTGCCAGTACCTCCTTTTGGGGGGCGGTCGTCCACGAGCAGTACTTC. Its translation is CASTSFWGAVVHEQYF.

The chain uses TRBV10-3 and TRBJ1-1; the D gene is possibly TRBD1 (5 bases). This CDR3 is built from 13 residues. The ends were cut back, 4 bases at V and 5 bases at J, with 11 bases in the middle. Germline V gene data show CDR1 as ENHRY and CDR2 as SYGVKD. Written as DNA, the CDR3 is TGTGCCATCAGTGCGGGGGAAGGAACTGAAGCTTTCTTT. It is translated as CAISAGEGTEAFF.

The rearrangement links TRBV6-1 to TRBJ1-5, with a possible D match to TRBD1 (6 bases). Trimming stripped 4 bases from V and 2 bases from J, with 15 bases between. Germline V gives CDR1 MNHNS, CDR2 SASEGT. This CDR3 contains 16 residues. The CDR3 bases are TGTGCCAGCAGTGTAAAGGGCAGGGGTGGCAATCAGCCCCAGCATTTT. Translating it yields CASSVKGRGGNQPQHF.

J is TRBJ1-1 and V is TRBV7-9; D call uncertain. Per the germline V gene, CDR1 is SEHNR and CDR2 is FQNEAQ (reference sequence). The V end was cut by 5 bases, the J end by 2 bases, with 12 bases between. CDR3 size: 14 residues. The CDR3 bases are TGTGCCAGCAGCCGATCAGGCAGCAACACTGAAGCTTTCTTT. Translated, it gives CASSRSGSNTEAFF.

V gene TRBV27 combines with J gene TRBJ1-6, with TRBD1 matching over 7 bases. This CDR3 spans 13 amino acids. J was trimmed by 5 bases and V by 6 bases; bases with no gene match: 1. CDR1 and CDR2 from the germline V gene are MNHEY and SMNVEV (reference sequence). The CDR3 is CASRGQNNSPLHF. The CDR3 region has the DNA TGTGCCAGCAGGGGACAGAATAATTCACCCCTCCACTTT.

The chain employs TRBV7-6 and TRBJ1-5; D is unresolved. CDR3 length equals 13 residues. Germline V gene data show CDR1 as SGHVS and CDR2 as FNYEAQ. V was cut by 5 bases and J by 6 bases, with 11 bases left in between. The CDR3 bases are TGTGCCAGCAGCGAGTATCAGAGTCAGCCCCAGCATTTT. Residues: CASSEYQSQPQHF.

The V and J genes are TRBV30 and TRBJ1-2, with TRBD1 identical over 9 bases. This CDR3 has 14 residues. The trim removed 5 bases at V and 6 bases at J, leaving 10 bases unmatched. CDR1 is GTSNPN, CDR2 SVGIG, per germline (reference sequence). This CDR3 reads CAWGLTGGAHGYTF. The CDR3 DNA follows: TGTGCCTGGGGCTTAACAGGGGGCGCGCATGGCTACACCTTC.

The rearrangement uses TRBV19 and TRBJ1-4, with a weak D call TRBD1 (5 bases). Germline V lookup: CDR1 LNHDA, CDR2 SQIVND (reference sequence). With 1 base removed from V and 5 bases from J, the gap between germline ends came to 14 bases. This CDR3 is built from 16 residues. The CDR3 here is CASSIAHRGGNEKLFF. Written as DNA, the CDR3 is TGTGCCAGTAGTATAGCCCACCGGGGGGGAAATGAAAAACTGTTTTTT.

In this sample, this clone turned up a few times. V is TRBV5-1 and J is TRBJ1-1, with D perhaps TRBD1 (6 bases). Germline V gene lookup returns CDR1 SGHRS and CDR2 YFSETQ. This CDR3 is built from 16 residues. The V gene lost 0 bases and the J gene lost 6 bases, with 18 bases spanning the gap. The CDR3 loop reads CASSLGSWGRGPEAFF. DNA for the CDR3: TGCGCCAGCAGCTTGGGATCCTGGGGACGGGGGCCTGAAGCTTTCTTT. Drawing the rest from reference TRBV5-1 and TRBJ1-1, the complete variable domain is KAGVTQTPRYLIKTRGQQVTLSCSPISGHRSVSWYQQTPGQGLQFLFEYFSETQRNKGNFPGRFSGRQFSNSRSEMNVSTLELGDSALYLCASSLGSWGRGPEAFFGQGTRLTVV.

CDR3 DNA sequence: TGTGCCAGCAGCGAAGACCCGGGGGCAGTTGGACAGCCCCAGCATTTT. Amino acid sequence: CASSEDPGAVGQPQHF. V gene TRBV5-5 combines with J gene TRBJ1-5; D is perhaps TRBD1 (6 bases). V lost 4 bases, J lost 7 bases, and 21 bases lay in between. Per the germline V gene, CDR1 is SGHKS and CDR2 is YYEKEE (reference sequence). This CDR3 has 16 amino acids.

The chain carries TRBV28 and TRBJ2-5; the D gene could be TRBD1 or TRBD2 (5 bases each). Germline assignment: CDR1 MDHEN and CDR2 SYDVKM. V lost 3 bases, J lost 5 bases, and 10 bases lay in between. This CDR3 is 13 amino acids long. The CDR3 loop reads CASSLGVWETQYF. Here the CDR3 DNA reads TGTGCCAGCAGTTTGGGGGTGTGGGAGACCCAGTACTTC.

Details on this clone: Other DNA sequences in the same sample also yield this CDR3. The V gene is TRBV29-1, the J gene TRBJ1-1; TRBD1 matches 7 bases. This CDR3 region has 12 residues. Germline CDR1 and CDR2: SQVTM and ANQGSEA. The junction had 4 bases not matched to a gene; V was cut back by 6 bases and J by 3 bases. CDR3 sequence (DNA): TGCAGCGTGGGCAGGGGGGACACTGAAGCTTTCTTT. Translating gives CSVGRGDTEAFF. Variable domain in full (rest from reference TRBV29-1 and TRBJ1-1): SAVISQKPSRDICQRGTSLTIQCQVDSQVTMMFWYRQQPGQSLTLIATANQGSEATYESGFVIDKFPISRPNLTFSTLTVSNMSPEDSSIYLCSVGRGDTEAFFGQGTRLTVV.

The CDR3 spells CASSANRDGYTF. The CDR3 DNA reads TGTGCCAGCAGCGCCAACAGGGACGGCTACACCTTC. This chain links TRBV9 with TRBJ1-2; tentatively, D is TRBD1 (6 bases). The CDR3 runs 12 residues. The ends were cut back, 3 bases at V and 8 bases at J, with 11 bases in the middle. Germline V lookup: CDR1 SGDLS, CDR2 YYNGEE. Supplemented by reference TRBV9 and TRBJ1-2, the full variable domain reads DSGVTQTPKHLITATGQRVTLRCSPRSGDLSVYWYQQSLDQGLQFLIQYYNGEERAKGNILERFSAQQFPDLHSELNLSSLELGDSALYFCASSANRDGYTFGSGTRLTVV.

The chain recombines TRBV18 with TRBJ1-5, with 8 nucleotides matching TRBD1. Losses at the gene ends were 2 bases for V and 6 bases for J; bases not matched to a gene: 6. Looked up from germline, CDR1 is KGHSH and CDR2 is LQKENI. The CDR3 loop spans 15 amino acids. This chain's CDR3 is CASSPRTGIGQPQHF. The DNA for the CDR3 is TGTGCCAGCTCACCAAGGACAGGGATAGGTCAGCCCCAGCATTTT.

This clone has only one observation. This rearrangement joins TRBV5-1 to TRBJ2-1, with a possible D match to TRBD1 (5 bases). V shed 1 base and J shed 8 bases, with 7 bases lying between them. This CDR3 is 12 amino acids long. The germline gives CDR1 SGHRS, CDR2 YFSETQ. Here the CDR3 reads CASSLRGDEQFF. CDR3 coding DNA: TGCGCCAGCAGCTTGAGGGGCGATGAGCAGTTCTTC.

CDR3 sequence reads: CASSLGGVYEQYF. In DNA, the CDR3 is TGTGCCAGCAGCTTAGGCGGAGTCTACGAGCAGTACTTC. J is TRBJ2-7 and V is TRBV5-6; D is uncertain. The CDR3 spans 13 residues. V lost 2 bases to trimming and J lost 3 bases, with 9 bases between them. Germline CDR1 SGHDT, CDR2 YYEEEE. Using reference TRBV5-6 and TRBJ2-7 for the parts outside the CDR3, the full variable domain is DAGVTQSPTHLIKTRGQQVTLRCSPKSGHDTVSWYQQALGQGPQFIFQYYEEEERQRGNFPDRFSGHQFPNYSSELNVNALLLGDSALYLCASSLGGVYEQYFGPGTRLTVT.

The genes are TRBV7-9 and TRBJ2-5, with D perhaps matching TRBD2 (5 bases). This CDR3 is 13 amino acids long. Looked up from germline, CDR1 is SEHNR and CDR2 is FQNEAQ (reference sequence). The germline V and J ends were trimmed by 3 bases and 7 bases, with 12 bases remaining between them. The CDR3 protein is CASSLRVEGTQYF. The CDR3 DNA sequence: TGTGCCAGCAGCTTGCGGGTCGAAGGGACCCAGTACTTC.

The chain combines TRBV6-1 with TRBJ1-5; tentatively, D is TRBD1 (6 bases). CDR1 and CDR2 from the germline V gene are MNHNS and SASEGT. The germline V and J ends were trimmed by 2 bases and 6 bases, with 14 bases remaining between them. This CDR3 spans 15 amino acids. CDR3 sequence (DNA): TGTGCCAGCAGTGAAAGGCTACAGGGACGTCAGCCCCAGCATTTT. This encodes CASSERLQGRQPQHF.

V and J are TRBV30 and TRBJ2-7, with D possibly being TRBD1 or TRBD2 (6 bases each). The CDR3 sequence is 14 residues long. Trimming removed 2 bases at V and 3 bases at J, with 14 bases between. CDR1 GTSNPN and CDR2 SVGIG come from the germline V gene (reference sequence). The chain's CDR3 is CAWSSPGDFYEQYF. DNA for the CDR3: TGTGCCTGGAGTTCCCCAGGGGACTTCTACGAGCAGTACTTC.

The J gene is TRBJ2-1, the V gene TRBV5-1; 8 positions agree with TRBD2. The germline CDR1 and CDR2 sequences are SGHRS and YFSETQ. After removal of 5 bases from V and 3 bases from J, the junction contained 7 bases not matched to a gene. This CDR3 contains 15 residues. This CDR3 is CASRDSGELYNEQFF. Here the CDR3 DNA reads TGCGCCAGCAGGGATAGCGGGGAGCTCTACAATGAGCAGTTCTTC.